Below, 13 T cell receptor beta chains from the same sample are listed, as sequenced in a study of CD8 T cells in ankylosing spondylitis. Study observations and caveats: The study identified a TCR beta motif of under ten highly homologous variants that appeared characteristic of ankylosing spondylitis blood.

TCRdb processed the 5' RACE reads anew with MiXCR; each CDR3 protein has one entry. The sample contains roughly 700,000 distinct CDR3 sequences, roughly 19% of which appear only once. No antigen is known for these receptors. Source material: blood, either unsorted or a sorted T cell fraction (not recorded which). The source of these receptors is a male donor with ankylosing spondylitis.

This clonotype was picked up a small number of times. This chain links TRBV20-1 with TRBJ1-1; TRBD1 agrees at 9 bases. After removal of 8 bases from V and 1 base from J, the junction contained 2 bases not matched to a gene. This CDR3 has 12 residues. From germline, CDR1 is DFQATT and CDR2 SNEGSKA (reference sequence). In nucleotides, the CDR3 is TGCAGTCCGGGACAGGGGAACACTGAAGCTTTCTTT. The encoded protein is CSPGQGNTEAFF.

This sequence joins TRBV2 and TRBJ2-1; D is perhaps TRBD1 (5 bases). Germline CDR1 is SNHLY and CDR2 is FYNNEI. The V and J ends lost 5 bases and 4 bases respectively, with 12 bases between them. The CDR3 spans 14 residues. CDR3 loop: CASSKGRDYNEQFF. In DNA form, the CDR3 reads TGTGCCAGCAGTAAGGGGCGAGATTACAATGAGCAGTTCTTC.

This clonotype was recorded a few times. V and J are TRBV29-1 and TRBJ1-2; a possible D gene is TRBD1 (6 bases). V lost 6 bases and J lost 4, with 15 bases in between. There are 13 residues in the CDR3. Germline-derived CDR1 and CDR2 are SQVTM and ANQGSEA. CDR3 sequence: CSVLQGWGYGYTF. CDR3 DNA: TGCAGCGTCCTACAGGGTTGGGGCTATGGCTACACCTTC. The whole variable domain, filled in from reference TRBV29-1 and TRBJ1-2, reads SAVISQKPSRDICQRGTSLTIQCQVDSQVTMMFWYRQQPGQSLTLIATANQGSEATYESGFVIDKFPISRPNLTFSTLTVSNMSPEDSSIYLCSVLQGWGYGYTFGSGTRLTVV.

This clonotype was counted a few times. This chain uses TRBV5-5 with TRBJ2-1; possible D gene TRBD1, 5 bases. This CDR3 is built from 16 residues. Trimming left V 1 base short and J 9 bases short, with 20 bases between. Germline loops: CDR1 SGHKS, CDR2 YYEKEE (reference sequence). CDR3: CASSLYWTTNQGEQFF. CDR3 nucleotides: TGTGCCAGCAGCTTGTACTGGACCACCAATCAGGGTGAGCAGTTCTTC.

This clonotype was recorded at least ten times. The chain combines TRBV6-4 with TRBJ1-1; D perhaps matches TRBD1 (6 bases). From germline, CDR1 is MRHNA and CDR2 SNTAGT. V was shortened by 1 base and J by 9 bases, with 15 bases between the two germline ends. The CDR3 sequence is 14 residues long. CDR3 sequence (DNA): TGTGCCAGCAGTGACTGGGGACAAGGCCAGAAAGCTTTCTTT. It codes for CASSDWGQGQKAFF.

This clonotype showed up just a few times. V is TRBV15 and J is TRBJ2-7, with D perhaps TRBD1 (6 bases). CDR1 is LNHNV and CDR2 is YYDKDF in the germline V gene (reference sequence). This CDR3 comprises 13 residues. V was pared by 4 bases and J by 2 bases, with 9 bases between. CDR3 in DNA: TGTGCCACCAGCACCGGACAGACCTACGAGCAGTACTTC. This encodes CATSTGQTYEQYF.

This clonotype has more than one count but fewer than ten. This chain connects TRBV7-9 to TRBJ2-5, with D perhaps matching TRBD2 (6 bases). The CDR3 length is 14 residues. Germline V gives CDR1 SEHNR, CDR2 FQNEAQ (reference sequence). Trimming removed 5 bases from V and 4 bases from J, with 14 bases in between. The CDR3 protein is CASSTDYPGETQYF. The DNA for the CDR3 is TGTGCCAGCAGCACGGACTACCCGGGAGAGACCCAGTACTTC.

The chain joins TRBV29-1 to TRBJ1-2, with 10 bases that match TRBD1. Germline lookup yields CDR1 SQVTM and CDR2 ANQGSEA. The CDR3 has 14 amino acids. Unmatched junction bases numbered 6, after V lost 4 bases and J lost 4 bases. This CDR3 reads CSVVDRGLGYGYTF. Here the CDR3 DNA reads TGCAGCGTTGTTGACAGGGGGCTCGGCTATGGCTACACCTTC.

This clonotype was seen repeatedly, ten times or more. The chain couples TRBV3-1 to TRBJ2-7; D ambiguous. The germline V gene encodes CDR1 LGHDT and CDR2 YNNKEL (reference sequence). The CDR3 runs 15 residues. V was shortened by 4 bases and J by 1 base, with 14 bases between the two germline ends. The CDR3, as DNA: TGTGCCAGCAGCCCACAAAACAAGGGATCCTACGAGCAGTACTTC. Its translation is CASSPQNKGSYEQYF.

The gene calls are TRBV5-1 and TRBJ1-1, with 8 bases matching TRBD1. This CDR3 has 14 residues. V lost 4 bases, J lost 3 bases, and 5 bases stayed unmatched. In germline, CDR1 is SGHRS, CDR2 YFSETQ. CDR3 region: CASSPGGADTEAFF. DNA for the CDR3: TGCGCCAGCAGCCCAGGGGGCGCGGACACTGAAGCTTTCTTT. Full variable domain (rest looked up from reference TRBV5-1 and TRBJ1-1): KAGVTQTPRYLIKTRGQQVTLSCSPISGHRSVSWYQQTPGQGLQFLFEYFSETQRNKGNFPGRFSGRQFSNSRSEMNVSTLELGDSALYLCASSPGGADTEAFFGQGTRLTVV.

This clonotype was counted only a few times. In nucleotides, the CDR3 is TGTGCCAGCAGCTTGGGGAACAGGGTCAACTATGGCTACACCTTC. It translates to CASSLGNRVNYGYTF. The chain is built from TRBV13 and TRBJ1-2, with D possibly being TRBD1 (6 bases). CDR3 length: 15 residues. V dropped 3 bases and J dropped 2 bases, with 13 bases sitting between them. Germline values: CDR1 PRHDT, CDR2 FYEKMQ (reference sequence). The variable domain in full, with the rest retrieved from reference TRBV13 and TRBJ1-2, is AAGVIQSPRHLIKEKRETATLKCYPIPRHDTVYWYQQGPGQDPQFLISFYEKMQSDKGSIPDRFSAQQFSDYHSELNMSSLELGDSALYFCASSLGNRVNYGYTFGSGTRLTVV.

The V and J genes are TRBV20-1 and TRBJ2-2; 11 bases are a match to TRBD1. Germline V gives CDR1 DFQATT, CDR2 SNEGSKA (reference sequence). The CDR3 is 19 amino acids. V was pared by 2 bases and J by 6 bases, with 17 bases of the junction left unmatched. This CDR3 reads CSARFPGQGVNWVAGELFF. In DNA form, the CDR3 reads TGCAGTGCTAGATTCCCGGGACAGGGGGTGAATTGGGTAGCCGGGGAGCTGTTTTTT.

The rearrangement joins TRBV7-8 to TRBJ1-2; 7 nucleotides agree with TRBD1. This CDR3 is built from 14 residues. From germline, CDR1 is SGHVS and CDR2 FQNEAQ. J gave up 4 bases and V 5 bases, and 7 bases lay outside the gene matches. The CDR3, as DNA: TGTGCCAGCAGCCCCTACCCAGGGGGCTATGGCTACACCTTC. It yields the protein CASSPYPGGYGYTF. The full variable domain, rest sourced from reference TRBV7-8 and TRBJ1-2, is GAGVSQSPRYKVAKRGQDVALRCDPISGHVSLFWYQQALGQGPEFLTYFQNEAQLDKSGLPSDRFFAERPEGSVSTLKIQRTQQEDSAVYLCASSPYPGGYGYTFGSGTRLTVV.